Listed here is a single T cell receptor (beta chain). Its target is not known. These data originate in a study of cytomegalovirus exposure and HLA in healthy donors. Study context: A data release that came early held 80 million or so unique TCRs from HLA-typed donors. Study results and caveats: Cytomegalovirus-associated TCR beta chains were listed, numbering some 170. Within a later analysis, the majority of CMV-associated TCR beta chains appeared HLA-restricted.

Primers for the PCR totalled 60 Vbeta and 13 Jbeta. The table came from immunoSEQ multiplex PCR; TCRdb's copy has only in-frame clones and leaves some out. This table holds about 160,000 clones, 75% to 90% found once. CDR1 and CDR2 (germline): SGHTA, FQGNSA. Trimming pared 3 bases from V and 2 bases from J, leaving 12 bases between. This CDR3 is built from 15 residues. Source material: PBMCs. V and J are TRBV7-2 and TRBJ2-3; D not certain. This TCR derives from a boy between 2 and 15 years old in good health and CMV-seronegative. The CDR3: CASSFGPGPTDTQYF. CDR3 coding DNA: TGTGCCAGCAGCTTTGGGCCAGGTCCCACAGATACGCAGTATTTT.